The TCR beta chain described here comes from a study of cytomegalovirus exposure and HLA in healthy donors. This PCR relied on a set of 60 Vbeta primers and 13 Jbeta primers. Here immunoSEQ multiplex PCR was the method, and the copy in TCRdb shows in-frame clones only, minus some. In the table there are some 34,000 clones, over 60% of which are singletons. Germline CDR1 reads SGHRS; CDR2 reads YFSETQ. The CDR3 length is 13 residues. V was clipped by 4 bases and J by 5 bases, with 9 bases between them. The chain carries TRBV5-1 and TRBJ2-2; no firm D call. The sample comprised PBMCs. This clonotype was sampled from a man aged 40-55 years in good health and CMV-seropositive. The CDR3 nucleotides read TGCGCCAGCAGCCCAACACCTACCGGGGAGCTGTTTTTT. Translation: CASSPTPTGELFF.